These 6 T cell receptor beta chains originate from one sample sequenced in a study of cytomegalovirus exposure and HLA in healthy donors. A multiplex PCR was run with 60 Vbeta primers and 13 Jbeta primers. Using immunoSEQ multiplex PCR, the repertoire was profiled, and TCRdb retains in-frame clones only, with some absent. The sample holds approximately 130,000 clones; 76% are singletons and the top ten take approximately 2%. The source material was PBMCs. These receptors came from a female donor in good health and CMV-seropositive.

The chain uses TRBV6-4 and TRBJ2-2; 10 positions match TRBD2. CDR3 length: 16 residues. Germline trimming cut 0 bases from V and 5 bases from J; bases unmatched to any gene: 3. CDR1 and CDR2 (germline): MRHNA, SNTAGT. Here the CDR3 DNA reads TGTGCCAGCAGTGACTCCAGCGGGAGGGAAACCGGGGAGCTGTTTTTT. It translates to CASSDSSGRETGELFF.

A few counts support this clone. The chain has TRBV5-4 and TRBJ1-1, with D tentatively TRBD1 (5 bases). The ends were cut back, 6 bases at V and 3 bases at J, with 12 bases in the middle. The CDR3 extends over 13 amino acids. Germline V gene data show CDR1 as SGHNT and CDR2 as YYREEE (reference sequence). The CDR3 DNA is TGTGCCAGCACCCCGGGCAGGGACACTGAAGCTTTCTTT. Its protein product is CASTPGRDTEAFF.

The rearrangement uses TRBV4-2 and TRBJ1-5, with a possible D match to TRBD1 (6 bases). The V end lost 0 bases, the J end lost 4 bases, and 16 bases lay between the germline ends. CDR1 is LGHNA and CDR2 is YNFKEQ in the germline V gene. The CDR3 totals 17 residues. The CDR3 nucleotides read TGTGCCAGCAGCCAAGAATCTTTAGACAGGAGTAATCAGCCCCAGCATTTT. The encoded protein is CASSQESLDRSNQPQHF.

This chain joins TRBV11-2 and TRBJ2-3, with TRBD1 as a possible D gene (5 bases). V lost 1 base and J 0 bases, leaving 11 bases between the germline ends. The CDR3 sequence is 16 residues long. The germline gives CDR1 SGHAT, CDR2 FQNNGV. In nucleotides, the CDR3 is TGTGCCAGCAGCTTAGCAGGGCGGCCCAGCACAGATACGCAGTATTTT. It specifies CASSLAGRPSTDTQYF.

This clone was counted a single time. V and J are TRBV18 and TRBJ1-3; no reliable D call. Germline CDR1 is KGHSH and CDR2 is LQKENI. The CDR3 has 15 amino acids. V was trimmed by 1 base and J by 0 bases, leaving 7 bases between them. Written as DNA, the CDR3 is TGTGCCAGCTCACCACGTCAGAACTCTGGAAACACCATATATTTT. This sequence encodes CASSPRQNSGNTIYF.

The chain is built from TRBV29-1 and TRBJ2-7; 10 nucleotides align to TRBD1. Looked up from germline, CDR1 is SQVTM and CDR2 is ANQGSEA. V dropped 6 bases and J dropped 6; count of bases not matched to a gene: 2. The CDR3 is 11 residues long. CDR3: CSVGTGVEQYF. CDR3 coding DNA: TGCAGCGTGGGGACAGGGGTCGAGCAGTACTTC.